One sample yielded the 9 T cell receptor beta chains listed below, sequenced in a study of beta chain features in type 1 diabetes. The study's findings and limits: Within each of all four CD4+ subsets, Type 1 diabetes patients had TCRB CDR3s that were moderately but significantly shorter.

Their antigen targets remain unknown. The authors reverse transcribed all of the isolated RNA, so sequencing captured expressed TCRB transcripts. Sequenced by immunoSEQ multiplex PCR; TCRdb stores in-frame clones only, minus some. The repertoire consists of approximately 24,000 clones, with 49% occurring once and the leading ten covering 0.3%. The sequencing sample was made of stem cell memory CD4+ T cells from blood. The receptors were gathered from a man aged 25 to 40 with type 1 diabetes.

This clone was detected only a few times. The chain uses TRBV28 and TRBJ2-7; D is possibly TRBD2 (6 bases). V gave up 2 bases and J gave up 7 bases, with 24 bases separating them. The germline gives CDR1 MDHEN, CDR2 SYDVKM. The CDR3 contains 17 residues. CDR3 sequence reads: CASSLDRGYTGVKEQYF. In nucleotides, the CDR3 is TGTGCCAGCAGTTTAGATAGGGGTTATACGGGAGTAAAGGAGCAGTACTTC.

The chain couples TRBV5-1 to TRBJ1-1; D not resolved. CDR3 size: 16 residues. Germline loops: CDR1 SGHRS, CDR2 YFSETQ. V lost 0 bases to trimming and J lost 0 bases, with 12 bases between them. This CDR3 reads CASSLESWALNTEAFF. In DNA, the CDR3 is TGCGCCAGCAGCTTGGAATCGTGGGCTTTGAACACTGAAGCTTTCTTT.

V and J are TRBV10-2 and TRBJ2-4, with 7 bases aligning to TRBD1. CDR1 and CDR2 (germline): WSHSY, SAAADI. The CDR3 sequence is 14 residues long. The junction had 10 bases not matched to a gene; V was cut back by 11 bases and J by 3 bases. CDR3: CAVDLAGGKNIQYF. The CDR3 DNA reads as TGCGCCGTAGATTTGGCAGGGGGCAAAAACATTCAGTACTTC.

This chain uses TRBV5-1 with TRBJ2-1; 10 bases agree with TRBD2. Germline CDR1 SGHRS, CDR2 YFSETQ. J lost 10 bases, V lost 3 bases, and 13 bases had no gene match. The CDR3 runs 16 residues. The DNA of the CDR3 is TGCGCCAGCAGCTCTGTCGGGCTAGCGGGAGTTGGCGAGCAGTTCTTC. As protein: CASSSVGLAGVGEQFF.

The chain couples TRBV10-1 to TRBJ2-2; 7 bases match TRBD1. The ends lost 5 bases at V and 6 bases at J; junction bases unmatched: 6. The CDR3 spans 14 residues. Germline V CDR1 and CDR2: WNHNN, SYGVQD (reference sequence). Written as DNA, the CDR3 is TGCGCCAGCAGTACTATCGACAGGGCCGGGGAGCTGTTTTTT. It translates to CASSTIDRAGELFF.

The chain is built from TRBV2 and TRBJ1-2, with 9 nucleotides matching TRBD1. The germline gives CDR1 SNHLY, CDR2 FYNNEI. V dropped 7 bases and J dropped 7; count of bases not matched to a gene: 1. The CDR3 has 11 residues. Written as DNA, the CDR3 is TGTGCCAGCAAGGGACAGGGTGGCTACACCTTC. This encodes CASKGQGGYTF.

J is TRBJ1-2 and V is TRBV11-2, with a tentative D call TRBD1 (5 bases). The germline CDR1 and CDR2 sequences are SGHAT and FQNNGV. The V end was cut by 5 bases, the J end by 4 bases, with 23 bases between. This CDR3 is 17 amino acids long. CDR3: CASSGLTGLRAAYGYTF. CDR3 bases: TGTGCCAGCAGCGGACTCACGGGACTCCGGGCGGCCTATGGCTACACCTTC.

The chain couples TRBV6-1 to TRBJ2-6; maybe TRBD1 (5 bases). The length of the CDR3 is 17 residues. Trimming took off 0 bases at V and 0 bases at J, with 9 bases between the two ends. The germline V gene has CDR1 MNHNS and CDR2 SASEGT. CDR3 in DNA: TGTGCCAGCAGTGAAGCCGGACACCGCTCTGGGGCCAACGTCCTGACTTTC. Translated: CASSEAGHRSGANVLTF.

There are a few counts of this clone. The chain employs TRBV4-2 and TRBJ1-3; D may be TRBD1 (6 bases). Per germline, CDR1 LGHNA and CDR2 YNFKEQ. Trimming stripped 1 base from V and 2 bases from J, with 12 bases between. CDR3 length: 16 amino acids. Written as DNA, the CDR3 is TGTGCCAGCAGCCAAGGGGCAGGGGCCACTGGAAACACCATATATTTT. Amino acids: CASSQGAGATGNTIYF.